The T cell receptor (beta chain) under discussion was sequenced for a study of cytomegalovirus exposure and HLA in healthy donors. Study observations and caveats: Per a prior analysis, the majority of TCR beta V segments were productive roughly 87% or roughly 30% of the time. Rarity held for most TCR sequences, but there were some public TCRs that occurred in many donors.

The PCR had 60 Vbeta and 13 Jbeta primers. TCRdb's table, derived via immunoSEQ multiplex PCR, lists solely in-frame clones and lacks some. Among 200,000 or so clones, approximately 85% were seen once, and the ten largest hold 6.5%. Turning to this clone: Its target is not known.

CDR1 is SGHAT and CDR2 is FQNNGV in the germline V gene. V dropped 1 base and J dropped 2 bases, with 11 bases sitting between them. CDR3 size: 16 residues. The chain links TRBV11-2 to TRBJ2-2; maybe TRBD1 (6 bases). The sequencing input was PBMCs. The clonotype originates from a woman in her forties or fifties in good health and CMV-seropositive. Here the CDR3 DNA reads TGTGCCAGCAGCTTAGGAGGGACAAGCAACACCGGGGAGCTGTTTTTT. Its translation is CASSLGGTSNTGELFF.